One and the same sample provided the 25 T cell receptor beta chains below, sequenced in a study of early T cells in non-severe SARS-CoV-2 infection listed by TCRdb under 2021. Library prep was done by 5' RACE. Sequenced on a NextSeq 500. The public reads were quality trimmed at Q25 with fastp and then assembled into clones with MiXCR by TCRdb, keeping productive beta chains. Identical CDR3 proteins give one entry, which carries the most common genes and DNA. In this sample the table shows roughly 41,000 distinct CDR3 sequences, almost 5.5% of which occur a single time. The top ten clones comprise roughly 5.2% of the sample. This specimen consisted of whole blood, obtained at baseline. Every receptor here comes from an adult who was a healthcare worker with PCR-confirmed SARS-CoV-2 infection or an uninfected control (not recorded which).

This clonotype was recorded at least ten times. V usage is TRBV3-1 and J usage is TRBJ1-6, with 10 bases fitting TRBD1. This CDR3 is 16 amino acids long. The trim removed 4 bases at V and 6 bases at J, leaving 6 bases unmatched. Germline CDR1 reads LGHDT; CDR2 reads YNNKEL (reference sequence). DNA of the CDR3: TGTGCCAGCAGCCGCCAAGGGACAGGGGTTAATTCACCCCTCCACTTT. Translation gives CASSRQGTGVNSPLHF.

This chain joins TRBV6-1 and TRBJ2-1; 10 nucleotides match TRBD2. CDR1 is MNHNS, CDR2 SASEGT, per germline. The CDR3 is 16 residues long. V dropped 0 bases and J dropped 7; count of bases not matched to a gene: 6. The CDR3 reads CASSEAASGRGNEQFF. In DNA form, the CDR3 reads TGTGCCAGCAGTGAAGCCGCCAGCGGGAGGGGGAATGAGCAGTTCTTC.

This clonotype was seen a handful of times. V and J are TRBV6-6 and TRBJ2-4; perhaps TRBD1 as D (6 bases). CDR1 is MNHNY, CDR2 SVGAGI, per germline (reference sequence). CDR3 size: 14 residues. V was cut by 2 bases and J by 6 bases, with 11 bases left in between. The CDR3 DNA reads TGTGCCAGCAGTTACACGGGACAAGCAAACATTCAGTACTTC. This encodes CASSYTGQANIQYF.

This clonotype was observed a handful of times. CDR3 sequence reads: CASSQVRSGVSYEQYF. As DNA, the CDR3 is TGTGCCAGCAGCCAAGTAAGATCCGGGGTCTCCTACGAGCAGTACTTC. V gene TRBV3-1 combines with J gene TRBJ2-7, with D possibly matching TRBD2 (5 bases). This CDR3 comprises 16 residues. The V and J ends lost 1 base and 0 bases respectively, with 13 bases between them. The germline CDR1 and CDR2 sequences are LGHDT and YNNKEL (reference sequence).

The table lists this clonotype with a few counts. V usage is TRBV5-4 and J usage is TRBJ2-3; possible D gene TRBD2, 5 bases. V was shortened by 0 bases and J by 4 bases, with 9 bases between the two germline ends. The CDR3 has 14 residues. Germline V CDR1 and CDR2: SGHNT, YYREEE (reference sequence). The chain's CDR3 is CASSLVGRADTQYF. CDR3 in DNA: TGTGCCAGCAGCTTGGTAGGGCGGGCAGATACGCAGTATTTT.

This clonotype was observed many times. The J gene is TRBJ1-4, the V gene TRBV20-1; 9 bases are shared with TRBD1. V lost 1 base to trimming and J lost 7 bases; unmatched junction nucleotides: 4. Per the germline V gene, CDR1 is DFQATT and CDR2 is SNEGSKA (reference sequence). The length of the CDR3 is 14 residues. This CDR3 is CSARVGTGSEKLFF. CDR3 DNA: TGCAGTGCTAGAGTCGGGACAGGGAGTGAAAAACTGTTTTTT.

This clonotype was counted many times. This chain uses TRBV11-2 with TRBJ1-1; D remains ambiguous. The V gene lost 5 bases and the J gene lost 13 bases, with 20 bases spanning the gap. CDR1 is SGHAT, CDR2 FQNNGV, per germline. This CDR3 is built from 13 residues. The CDR3 coding sequence is TGTGCCAGCAGCGCAAACCCGAGCCCGCGGGTTTTCTTT. Translated: CASSANPSPRVFF.

This clonotype has more than one count but fewer than ten. The genes are TRBV5-1 and TRBJ2-2; unclear D gene. The germline gives CDR1 SGHRS, CDR2 YFSETQ. The CDR3 extends over 13 amino acids. V dropped 0 bases and J dropped 3 bases, with 3 bases sitting between them. The CDR3 coding sequence is TGCGCCAGCAGCTTGGTCGACACCGGGGAGCTGTTTTTT. This codes for CASSLVDTGELFF.

This clonotype was counted a few times. The genes are TRBV7-3 and TRBJ2-1, with D perhaps TRBD2 (5 bases). Trimming pared 1 base from V and 8 bases from J, leaving 15 bases between. The V gene's germline CDR1 is SGHTA and CDR2 FQGTGA. The CDR3 contains 15 residues. The CDR3 coding sequence is TGTGCCAGCAGCTTAATGGGAGACGGGGTCGATGAGCAGTTCTTC. Its protein is CASSLMGDGVDEQFF.

This clonotype has at least ten counts. V is TRBV20-1 and J is TRBJ2-3, with D tentatively TRBD2 (6 bases). Per the germline V gene, CDR1 is DFQATT and CDR2 is SNEGSKA (reference sequence). The CDR3 is 15 residues long. The ends were cut back, 6 bases at V and 0 bases at J, with 16 bases in the middle. CDR3 sequence reads: CSAAFRAGSTDTQYF. The CDR3 nucleotides are TGCAGTGCCGCCTTTAGGGCGGGGAGCACAGATACGCAGTATTTT.

The table lists this clonotype with many counts. The chain carries TRBV9 and TRBJ1-1; tentative D call: TRBD1 (6 bases). V was clipped by 0 bases and J by 6 bases, with 12 bases between them. Per the germline V gene, CDR1 is SGDLS and CDR2 is YYNGEE. The length of the CDR3 is 14 residues. CDR3 residues: CASSVVIGGSEAFF. CDR3 nucleotides: TGTGCCAGCAGCGTAGTTATAGGGGGTTCTGAAGCTTTCTTT.

Only a few counts were recorded for this clonotype. V and J are TRBV19 and TRBJ2-2; 7 nucleotides line up with TRBD1. Unmatched junction bases numbered 16, after V lost 11 bases and J lost 7 bases. CDR1 is LNHDA, CDR2 SQIVND, per germline (reference sequence). The CDR3 extends over 15 amino acids. The DNA of the CDR3 is TGTGCCGTCTTCACCCCACAGGGGTTCTACGGGGAGCTGTTTTTT. Translated, it gives CAVFTPQGFYGELFF.

This clonotype appeared a few times. The rearrangement joins TRBV30 to TRBJ2-7; D not resolved. CDR1 and CDR2 (germline): GTSNPN, SVGIG (reference sequence). This CDR3 spans 11 amino acids. With 2 bases removed from V and 3 bases from J, the gap between germline ends came to 5 bases. CDR3: CAWSPRYEQYF. The CDR3 DNA sequence: TGTGCCTGGAGTCCCCGCTACGAGCAGTACTTC.

This clonotype was observed at least ten times. The genes are TRBV12-3 or TRBV12-4 and TRBJ1-1; D perhaps matches TRBD1 (6 bases). This CDR3 has 12 residues. Trimming pared 4 bases from V and 9 bases from J, leaving 12 bases between. CDR3 region: CASSYGQRQAFF. The CDR3 nucleotides read TGTGCCAGCAGTTACGGACAGAGGCAAGCTTTCTTT.

This clonotype has more than one count but fewer than ten. The genes are TRBV28 and TRBJ2-7, with no clear D. CDR3 size: 13 residues. V was pared by 8 bases and J by 2 bases, with 13 bases between. CDR1 and CDR2 (germline): MDHEN, SYDVKM. In DNA, the CDR3 is TGTGCCAGCCTCCACAGCTTCACCTACGAGCAGTACTTC. Translating gives CASLHSFTYEQYF.

The chain recombines TRBV7-6 with TRBJ2-7; either TRBD1 or TRBD2 may fit D (5 bases each). CDR3 length: 15 amino acids. V was shortened by 4 bases and J by 2 bases, with 15 bases between the two germline ends. Per the germline V gene, CDR1 is SGHVS and CDR2 is FNYEAQ. In DNA, the CDR3 is TGTGCCAGCAGCTCAATGGGGGACGGGGCCTACGAGCAGTACTTC. As protein: CASSSMGDGAYEQYF. Full variable domain (missing parts from reference TRBV7-6 and TRBJ2-7): GAGVSQSPRYKVTKRGQDVALRCDPISGHVSLYWYRQALGQGPEFLTYFNYEAQQDKSGLPNDRFSAERPEGSISTLTIQRTEQRDSAMYRCASSSMGDGAYEQYFGPGTRLTVT.

This clonotype was detected many times. The chain joins TRBV27 to TRBJ2-7, with D hard to call. The CDR3 runs 14 residues. Deletions cut 5 bases from V and 0 bases from J, with 11 bases between. From germline, CDR1 is MNHEY and CDR2 SMNVEV (reference sequence). CDR3 region: CASSNIQDSYEQYF. Written as DNA, the CDR3 is TGTGCCAGCAGTAACATTCAGGACTCCTACGAGCAGTACTTC.

This sequence joins TRBV6-5 and TRBJ1-1; perhaps TRBD1 as D (6 bases). V lost 6 bases, J lost 0 bases, and 20 bases lay in between. The length of the CDR3 is 17 residues. Looked up from germline, CDR1 is MNHEY and CDR2 is SVGAGI. The CDR3 DNA sequence: TGTGCCAGCAGGAGAAACCGGGACACCTTTATGAACACTGAAGCTTTCTTT. Its translation: CASRRNRDTFMNTEAFF.

This clonotype was counted only a few times. The chain employs TRBV28 and TRBJ1-1; 9 bases are shared with TRBD1. CDR3 length: 17 residues. From germline, CDR1 is MDHEN and CDR2 SYDVKM. Germline trimming cut 7 bases from V and 4 bases from J; bases unmatched to any gene: 16. The CDR3 reads CASMNFRGQGRATEAFF. The CDR3 DNA follows: TGTGCCAGCATGAACTTCAGGGGACAGGGCCGGGCCACTGAAGCTTTCTTT.

This clonotype was counted at least ten times. CDR3 in amino acids: CATGLRGYYEQYF. CDR3 sequence (DNA): TGCGCCACCGGCCTCAGGGGTTACTACGAGCAGTACTTC. The gene calls are TRBV10-2 and TRBJ2-7; D is possibly TRBD1 (6 bases). The CDR3 totals 13 residues. V lost 10 bases and J 3 bases, leaving 16 bases between the germline ends. The V gene's germline CDR1 is WSHSY and CDR2 SAAADI.

This clonotype was recorded at least ten times. The chain recombines TRBV10-3 with TRBJ1-1; weak D call: TRBD1 (5 bases). Per the germline V gene, CDR1 is ENHRY and CDR2 is SYGVKD. With 3 bases removed from V and 4 bases from J, the gap between germline ends came to 12 bases. The CDR3 extends over 14 amino acids. CDR3 DNA: TGTGCCATCAGTGAATATCAGGGTAGCACTGAAGCTTTCTTT. It is translated as CAISEYQGSTEAFF.

With regard to this clonotype: A read error may explain this, as a much larger clone is one base away. Without the conserved terminal phenylalanine or tryptophan, this CDR3 likely stems from a read error. J is TRBJ2-7 and V is TRBV20-1; D gene uncertain. V lost 0 bases and J lost 6, with 12 bases in between. Germline V gene sequence: CDR1 DFQATT, CDR2 SNEGSKA (reference sequence). The CDR3 runs 13 residues. This chain's CDR3 is CSARDLEYAEQYS. The CDR3 bases are TGCAGTGCTAGAGATTTGGAGTATGCCGAGCAGTACTCC.

The V call is TRBV2, the J call TRBJ1-3, with 7 bases identical to TRBD1. The V gene's germline CDR1 is SNHLY and CDR2 FYNNEI. The V and J ends lost 6 bases and 2 bases, in that order; junction bases with no gene match: 4. There are 14 residues in the CDR3. CDR3 region: CASRDGTAGNTIYF. In nucleotides, the CDR3 is TGTGCCAGCAGAGACGGGACAGCTGGAAACACCATATATTTT.

This clonotype appeared a few times. V is TRBV29-1 and J is TRBJ2-2; D not certain. V was cut by 4 bases and J by 1 base, with 4 bases left in between. CDR1 and CDR2 from the germline V gene are SQVTM and ANQGSEA. The CDR3 has 12 amino acids. In DNA form, the CDR3 reads TGCAGCGTTGTTCTGAACACCGGGGAGCTGTTTTTT. Amino acids: CSVVLNTGELFF.

This clonotype was observed many times. This sequence joins TRBV12-3 or TRBV12-4 and TRBJ2-1; 11 bases align to TRBD2. V lost 6 bases and J lost 5; bases outside the gene matches: 3. The CDR3 covers 14 residues. This CDR3 reads CASRLAGVHNEQFF. For the CDR3, the DNA is TGTGCCAGCAGACTAGCGGGAGTCCACAATGAGCAGTTCTTC.